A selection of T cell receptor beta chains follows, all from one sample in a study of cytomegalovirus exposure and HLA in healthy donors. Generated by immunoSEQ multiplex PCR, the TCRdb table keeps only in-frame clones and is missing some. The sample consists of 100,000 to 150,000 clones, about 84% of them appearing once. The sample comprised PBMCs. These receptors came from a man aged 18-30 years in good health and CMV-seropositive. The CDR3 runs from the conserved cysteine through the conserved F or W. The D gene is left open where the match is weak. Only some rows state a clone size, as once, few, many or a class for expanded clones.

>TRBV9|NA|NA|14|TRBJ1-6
CASSETGLGSPLHF
TGTGCCAGCAGCGAGACAGGTCTCGGTTCACCCCTCCACTTT
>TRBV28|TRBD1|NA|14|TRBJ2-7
CASRKTGSSYEQYF
TGTGCCAGCAGAAAGACAGGGAGCTCCTACGAGCAGTACTTC
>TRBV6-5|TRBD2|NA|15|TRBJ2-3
CASSFLAGAVDTQYF
TGTGCCAGCAGTTTTTTAGCGGGAGCCGTAGATACGCAGTATTTT
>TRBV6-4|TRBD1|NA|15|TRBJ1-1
CASSDQADRATEAFF
TGTGCCAGCAGTGACCAAGCGGACAGGGCCACTGAAGCTTTCTTT
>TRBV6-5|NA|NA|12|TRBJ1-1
CASTGRNTEAFF
TGTGCCAGCACGGGGAGGAACACTGAAGCTTTCTTT
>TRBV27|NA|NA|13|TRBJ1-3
CASRTGSGNTIYF
TGTGCCAGCAGGACAGGATCTGGAAACACCATATATTTT
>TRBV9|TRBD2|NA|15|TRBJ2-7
CASSVAAGVSYEQYF
TGTGCCAGCAGCGTGGCAGCGGGAGTCTCCTACGAGCAGTACTTC
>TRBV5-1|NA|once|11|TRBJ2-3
CASSFGDTQYF
TGCGCCAGCAGCTTCGGGGATACGCAGTATTTT
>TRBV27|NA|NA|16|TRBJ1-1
CASSSFVVTGNTEAFF
TGTGCCAGCAGTTCCTTTGTAGTGACAGGGAACACTGAAGCTTTCTTT
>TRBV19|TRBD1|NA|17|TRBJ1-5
CASSYRGQGAGGQPQHF
TGTGCCAGTAGCTATCGGGGACAGGGGGCTGGGGGTCAGCCCCAGCATTTT
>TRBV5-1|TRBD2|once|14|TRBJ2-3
CASSLAAGADTQYF
TGCGCCAGCAGCTTGGCTGCGGGAGCGGATACGCAGTATTTT
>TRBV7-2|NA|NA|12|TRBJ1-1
CASRGDRLKAFF
TGTGCCAGCAGGGGAGACAGGCTTAAAGCTTTCTTT
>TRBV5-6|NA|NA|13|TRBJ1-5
CASSLSSGEPQHF
TGTGCCAGCAGCTTGTCTTCCGGGGAACCCCAGCATTTT
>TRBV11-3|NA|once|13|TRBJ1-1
CASSLNPENGAFF
TGTGCCAGCAGCTTAAATCCGGAGAATGGAGCTTTCTTT
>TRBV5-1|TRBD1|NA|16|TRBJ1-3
CASKRTGGNSGNTIYF
TGCGCCAGCAAACGGACAGGGGGTAACTCTGGAAACACCATATATTTT
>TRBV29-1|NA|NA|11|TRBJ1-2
CSVEKREGYTF
TGCAGCGTTGAAAAGAGAGAAGGCTACACCTTC
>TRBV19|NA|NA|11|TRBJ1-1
CASERGERAFF
TGTGCCAGTGAGCGGGGGGAGAGAGCTTTCTTT
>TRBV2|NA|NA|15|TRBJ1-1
CASSRRGTPNTEAFF
TGTGCCAGCAGCAGAAGGGGAACCCCGAACACTGAAGCTTTCTTT
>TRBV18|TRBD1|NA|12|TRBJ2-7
CASSLPGGEQYF
TGTGCCAGCTCACTTCCAGGGGGCGAGCAGTACTTC
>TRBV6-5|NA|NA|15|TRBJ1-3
CASSPGIVSGNTIYF
TGTGCCAGCAGTCCCGGGATCGTTAGTGGAAACACCATATATTTT
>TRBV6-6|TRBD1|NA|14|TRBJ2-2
CASSQGTVKGELFF
TGTGCCAGCAGCCAAGGGACAGTTAAAGGGGAGCTGTTTTTT